The next 25 T cell receptor beta chains were all read from a single sample in a study of T cells after yellow fever vaccination (dated by TCRdb to between 2019 and 2020). Reading the label with the study, this specimen's treatment or condition is: live attenuated yellow fever vaccine strain. Library preparation employed 5' RACE. The instrument was an Illumina NovaSeq 6000. TCRdb trimmed the raw reads at Q25, called clones with MiXCR and kept productive beta chains. Each record represents a unique CDR3 protein, reported with the most common genes and DNA among its rows. Recorded for this sample are approximately 300,000 distinct CDR3 sequences; about 10% of them occurred a single time. The ten top clones hold over 3% of the sample. This material consisted of CD4+ T cells sorted from PBMCs, taken 45 days after the yellow fever booster vaccination. The receptors come from a man aged 18 to 29 who received the YFV17D yellow fever vaccine.

This clonotype came up many times. The chain carries TRBV5-5 and TRBJ2-3; maybe TRBD2 (6 bases). Trimming took off 0 bases at V and 4 bases at J, with 12 bases between the two ends. Germline V gene sequence: CDR1 SGHKS, CDR2 YYEKEE (reference sequence). The CDR3 has 15 amino acids. The CDR3 DNA is TGTGCCAGCAGCTTGGTCAGCGGGTCCGCAGATACGCAGTATTTT. Amino acid sequence: CASSLVSGSADTQYF. The complete variable domain, with remaining parts taken from reference TRBV5-5 and TRBJ2-3, reads DAGVTQSPTHLIKTRGQQVTLRCSPISGHKSVSWYQQVLGQGPQFIFQYYEKEERGRGNFPDRFSARQFPNYSSELNVNALLLGDSALYLCASSLVSGSADTQYFGPGTRLTVL.

In this sample, this clonotype turned up a few times. This chain links TRBV24-1 with TRBJ1-2; D unresolved. The V end lost 4 bases, the J end lost 1 base, and 9 bases lay between the germline ends. The CDR3 is 14 residues long. Germline V lookup: CDR1 KGHDR, CDR2 SFDVKD. CDR3 residues: CATSDPPHNYGYTF. CDR3 nucleotides: TGTGCCACCAGTGACCCCCCTCATAACTATGGCTACACCTTC.

The chain carries TRBV7-9 and TRBJ1-1; TRBD1 is a possible D gene (6 bases). V was shortened by 5 bases and J by 8 bases, with 15 bases between the two germline ends. The length of the CDR3 is 13 residues. CDR1 SEHNR and CDR2 FQNEAQ come from the germline V gene (reference sequence). In DNA, the CDR3 is TGTGCCAGCAGCCGACTGACAGGAGACGAAGCTTTCTTT. It is translated as CASSRLTGDEAFF.

In this sample, this clonotype turned up many times. The chain is built from TRBV5-5 and TRBJ2-3; D possibly corresponds to TRBD2 (7 bases). The CDR3 length is 16 residues. The germline gives CDR1 SGHKS, CDR2 YYEKEE (reference sequence). The germline V and J ends were trimmed by 0 bases and 6 bases, with 17 bases remaining between them. Written as DNA, the CDR3 is TGTGCCAGCAGCTTGGCCGAGGGGGGGCATTTGGATACGCAGTATTTT. Its translation is CASSLAEGGHLDTQYF.

J is TRBJ2-1 and V is TRBV11-3, with D possibly TRBD2 on 5 matching bases. Trimming stripped 1 base from V and 10 bases from J, with 17 bases between. The CDR3 has 15 amino acids. Germline V gives CDR1 SGHNT, CDR2 YENEEA. The CDR3 region has the DNA TGTGCCAGCAGCTTAGGAGAACTAGGGTGGACGGAGCAGTTCTTC. The encoded protein is CASSLGELGWTEQFF.

The V and J genes are TRBV4-1 and TRBJ1-1, with TRBD1 matching over 7 bases. V shed 3 bases and J 1 base; nucleotides not matched to a gene: 5. The CDR3 has 15 amino acids. Germline assignment: CDR1 MGHRA and CDR2 YSYEKL. The CDR3 loop is CASSQNRDRNTEAFF. The CDR3 DNA follows: TGCGCCAGCAGCCAGAACCGGGACAGGAACACTGAAGCTTTCTTT.

The chain is built from TRBV9 and TRBJ2-7, with 8 nucleotides matching TRBD1. Germline CDR1 reads SGDLS; CDR2 reads YYNGEE. The CDR3 sequence is 15 residues long. The V gene end was trimmed by 3 bases and the J gene end by 3 bases; junction bases not matched to a gene: 8. CDR3 sequence (DNA): TGTGCCAGCAGCGCTTCCGGGACAGGACACTACGAGCAGTACTTC. As protein: CASSASGTGHYEQYF.

The rearrangement links TRBV20-1 to TRBJ2-7, with D perhaps matching TRBD2 (7 bases). CDR1 is DFQATT and CDR2 is SNEGSKA in the germline V gene (reference sequence). The V end lost 5 bases, the J end lost 5 bases, and 13 bases lay between the germline ends. This CDR3 is 12 amino acids long. The DNA of the CDR3 is TGCAGTGCTTTGCGGGGGCTCAACGAGCAGTACTTC. Encoded protein: CSALRGLNEQYF.

This clonotype was found a few times. The chain couples TRBV7-2 to TRBJ2-5, with no clear D. The CDR3 has 14 residues. CDR1 and CDR2 from the germline V gene are SGHTA and FQGNSA. Trimming cost V 5 bases and J 7 bases, with 17 bases left between them. The CDR3 DNA is TGTGCCAGCAGCCTAGAGCCAGGAGACGCGACCCAGTACTTC. Encoded protein: CASSLEPGDATQYF.

This clonotype appeared many times. V gene TRBV4-2 combines with J gene TRBJ1-1; D is undetermined. The CDR3 is 14 residues long. Deletions cut 1 base from V and 2 bases from J, with 8 bases between. From germline, CDR1 is LGHNA and CDR2 YNFKEQ. CDR3 coding DNA: TGTGCCAGCAGCCAAGGCTCGCTCAACACTGAAGCTTTCTTT. Its translation is CASSQGSLNTEAFF.

In this sample, this clonotype turned up many times. The chain carries TRBV7-3 and TRBJ2-5, with 11 bases aligning to TRBD2. The CDR3 has 15 residues. Germline values: CDR1 SGHTA, CDR2 FQGTGA. V trimming: 4 bases; J trimming: 2 bases; junction bases outside the gene matches: 3. The CDR3 coding sequence is TGTGCCAGCAGCTCTAGCGGGGGGTTTCAAGAGACCCAGTACTTC. It is translated as CASSSSGGFQETQYF.

This clonotype was seen ten or more times. The chain links TRBV5-1 to TRBJ2-1; no definite D call. Deletions cut 0 bases from V and 3 bases from J, with 7 bases between. This CDR3 comprises 14 residues. Germline V CDR1 and CDR2: SGHRS, YFSETQ. The DNA of the CDR3 is TGCGCCAGCAGCTTGGTGGTGGACTACAATGAGCAGTTCTTC. Protein sequence: CASSLVVDYNEQFF.

This clonotype was picked up a small number of times. The chain links TRBV3-1 to TRBJ2-1; tentatively, D is TRBD2 (6 bases). V was clipped by 0 bases and J by 2 bases, with 14 bases between them. Looked up from germline, CDR1 is LGHDT and CDR2 is YNNKEL (reference sequence). CDR3 length equals 17 residues. This chain's CDR3 is CASSQDRGVRTYNEQFF. In DNA, the CDR3 is TGTGCCAGCAGCCAAGATCGCGGGGTCCGCACCTACAATGAGCAGTTCTTC.

The table lists this clonotype with many counts. The V and J genes are TRBV29-1 and TRBJ2-3; D gene uncertain. Trimming removed 2 bases at V and 0 bases at J, with 6 bases between. Germline CDR1 reads SQVTM; CDR2 reads ANQGSEA. The length of the CDR3 is 13 residues. This chain's CDR3 is CSVEPPSTDTQYF. The CDR3 DNA sequence: TGCAGCGTTGAACCCCCCAGCACAGATACGCAGTATTTT.

This clonotype showed up just a few times. The J gene is TRBJ2-2, the V gene TRBV11-1; 7 nucleotides agree with TRBD2. The CDR3 totals 14 residues. The V gene end was trimmed by 5 bases and the J gene end by 7 bases; junction bases not matched to a gene: 7. CDR1 is SGHAT and CDR2 is FQDESV in the germline V gene (reference sequence). CDR3 residues: CASSGGVRGGELFF. As DNA, the CDR3 is TGTGCCAGCAGCGGGGGGGTGCGAGGCGGGGAGCTGTTTTTT. Filled out from reference TRBV11-1 and TRBJ2-2, the complete variable domain reads EAEVAQSPRYKITEKSQAVAFWCDPISGHATLYWYRQILGQGPELLVQFQDESVVDDSQLPKDRFSAERLKGVDSTLKIQPAELGDSAMYLCASSGGVRGGELFFGEGSRLTVL.

Only a few counts were recorded for this clonotype. The gene calls are TRBV27 and TRBJ1-5; 7 positions match TRBD1. The J segment lost 10 bases and the V segment lost 1 base, leaving 16 bases of the junction unmatched. The germline CDR1 and CDR2 sequences are MNHEY and SMNVEV (reference sequence). The CDR3 runs 17 residues. CDR3 sequence: CASSLWGNRGFVSPQHF. CDR3 DNA sequence: TGTGCCAGCAGTTTATGGGGCAACAGGGGTTTTGTGAGCCCCCAGCATTTT.

This clonotype was recorded many times. The gene calls are TRBV7-8 and TRBJ2-6; TRBD1 aligns across 7 bases. From germline, CDR1 is SGHVS and CDR2 FQNEAQ. This CDR3 spans 17 amino acids. After removal of 3 bases from V and 2 bases from J, the junction contained 7 bases not matched to a gene. The CDR3 DNA follows: TGTGCCAGCAGCTTGACAGGGAACCACCCTGGGGCCAACGTCCTGACTTTC. Translating it yields CASSLTGNHPGANVLTF.

In this sample, this clonotype turned up a few times. The chain is built from TRBV20-1 and TRBJ1-2; D is possibly TRBD1 (6 bases). Germline V gene data show CDR1 as DFQATT and CDR2 as SNEGSKA (reference sequence). The ends were cut back, 2 bases at V and 5 bases at J, with 12 bases in the middle. This CDR3 comprises 13 residues. CDR3 sequence reads: CSARTGAQYGYTF. CDR3 nucleotides: TGCAGTGCTAGAACGGGGGCGCAATATGGCTACACCTTC.

V usage is TRBV5-1 and J usage is TRBJ1-2; unclear D gene. With 1 base removed from V and 6 bases from J, the gap between germline ends came to 7 bases. The CDR3 covers 12 residues. In germline, CDR1 is SGHRS, CDR2 YFSETQ. Here the CDR3 DNA reads TGCGCCAGCAGCTTGCATGCGGATGGCTACACCTTC. As protein: CASSLHADGYTF.

The chain couples TRBV2 to TRBJ1-2; the D is unclear. CDR3 length: 12 residues. V dropped 0 bases and J dropped 5 bases, with 4 bases sitting between them. Germline CDR1 SNHLY, CDR2 FYNNEI. The CDR3 nucleotides are TGTGCCAGCAGTGAAGCGGGGTATGGCTACACCTTC. This sequence encodes CASSEAGYGYTF.

The chain employs TRBV6-1 and TRBJ1-6; D uncertain. V was shortened by 5 bases and J by 10 bases, with 9 bases between the two germline ends. This CDR3 has 12 amino acids. CDR1 and CDR2 (germline): MNHNS, SASEGT. The CDR3 loop reads CASSREMSPLHF. The CDR3, as DNA: TGTGCCAGCAGTAGGGAGATGTCACCCCTCCACTTT.

This clonotype was detected many times. The V call is TRBV20-1, the J call TRBJ1-1; no firm D call. V was trimmed by 0 bases and J by 0 bases, leaving 8 bases between them. The germline CDR1 and CDR2 sequences are DFQATT and SNEGSKA (reference sequence). The CDR3 is 14 amino acids. In nucleotides, the CDR3 is TGCAGTGCTAGAGATCGGGTACTGAACACTGAAGCTTTCTTT. Its translation: CSARDRVLNTEAFF.

This clonotype was counted a few times. The chain uses TRBV3-1 and TRBJ1-5, with D unresolved. Germline V gene lookup returns CDR1 LGHDT and CDR2 YNNKEL (reference sequence). V was clipped by 1 base and J by 5 bases, with 6 bases between them. The CDR3 length is 13 residues. The CDR3 DNA reads as TGTGCCAGCAGCCAAGGGTCTGATCAGCCCCAGCATTTT. It specifies CASSQGSDQPQHF.

In its sample, this clonotype was seen many times. This chain uses TRBV5-1 with TRBJ2-5; D could derive from TRBD1 or TRBD2 (5 bases each). Trimming cost V 5 bases and J 2 bases, with 13 bases left between them. The length of the CDR3 is 14 residues. Germline CDR1 and CDR2: SGHRS and YFSETQ. CDR3: CASRGLTGQETQYF. DNA for the CDR3: TGCGCCAGCAGGGGGCTAACGGGGCAAGAGACCCAGTACTTC.

This clonotype appeared a few times. The chain uses TRBV6-1 and TRBJ2-5; D is possibly TRBD2 (6 bases). V was trimmed by 9 bases and J by 3 bases, leaving 11 bases between them. This CDR3 spans 12 amino acids. Germline V gene lookup returns CDR1 MNHNS and CDR2 SASEGT. In DNA form, the CDR3 reads TGTGCCAGTAATAGGAGGGAAGAGACCCAGTACTTC. This gives the protein CASNRREETQYF.